This T cell receptor beta chain was recovered during a study of beta chain features in type 1 diabetes. V was cut by 3 bases and J by 9 bases, with 18 bases left in between. This CDR3 has 16 residues. Germline assignment: CDR1 KGHSH and CDR2 LQKENI. Every isolated RNA sample was fully reverse transcribed, so sequencing captured expressed TCRB transcripts. TCRdb keeps only in-frame clones here, not all; method: immunoSEQ multiplex PCR. The table has tens of thousands of clones, approximately 70% seen once. As for this clone: Its antigen remains unidentified.

Whole-study results and caveats: Shortening of TCRB CDR3s, moderate but significant, appeared in all four CD4+ subsets of Type 1 diabetes patients.

The chain carries TRBV18 and TRBJ1-6; D gene unclear. The origin of this receptor is a woman between 18 and 29 years old with type 1 diabetes. The sample consisted of Tregs from blood. The CDR3 nucleotides are TGTGCCAGCTCACCGGGCCTTTGGGTAACGAGTTCACCCCTCCACTTT. It translates to CASSPGLWVTSSPLHF.